The clone carrying this T cell receptor beta chain has a handful of counts. What it binds is not known. Both iRepertoire HTBI primers and Arm-PCR of CDR3 regions were used to build the TCR beta libraries. TCRdb re-derived calls from the multiplex PCR reads in MiXCR, one entry per CDR3 protein. The sample lists more than 650,000 distinct CDR3 sequences, about 30% occurring once. This sample was included in a study of regulatory T cells in long-lasting Graves disease. The germline V gene encodes CDR1 SGHNT and CDR2 YYREEE (reference sequence). The CDR3 runs 15 residues. V gave up 4 bases and J gave up 1 base; unmatched junction bases: 7. The sample's time point: persistent/refractory GD, antithyroid drugs over 5 years with positive TRAb. Isolated PBMC RNA provided the starting material for the TCR library. Patients were enrolled at an endocrinology department in Xi'an, China. General study points: Gene preferences differed: TRBV28, TRBJ1-2, TRBJ2-5 in persistent cases. Persistent Graves' patients showed a TCR diversity that was lower than that of newly diagnosed ones.

This TCR was sampled from a female donor with Graves disease. J is TRBJ2-5 and V is TRBV5-4, with 7 bases matching TRBD1. Sample: peripheral blood mononuclear cells (PBMCs), taken when the disease was refractory, from a patient treated with antithyroid drugs. CDR3 loop: CASSPGQVGQETQYF. The CDR3 coding sequence is TGTGCCAGCAGCCCCGGACAGGTGGGCCAAGAGACCCAGTACTTC.